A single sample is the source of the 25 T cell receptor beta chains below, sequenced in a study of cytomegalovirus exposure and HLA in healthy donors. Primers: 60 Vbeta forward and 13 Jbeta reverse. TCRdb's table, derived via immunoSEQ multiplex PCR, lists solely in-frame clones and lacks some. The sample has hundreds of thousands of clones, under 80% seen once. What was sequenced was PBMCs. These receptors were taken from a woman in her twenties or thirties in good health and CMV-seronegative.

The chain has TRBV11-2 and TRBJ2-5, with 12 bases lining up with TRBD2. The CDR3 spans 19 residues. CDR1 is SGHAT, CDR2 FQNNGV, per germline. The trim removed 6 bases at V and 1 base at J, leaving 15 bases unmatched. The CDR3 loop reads CASSFDLPGLAGLQETQYF. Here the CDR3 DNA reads TGTGCCAGCAGTTTCGATCTCCCTGGACTAGCGGGACTCCAAGAGACCCAGTACTTC.

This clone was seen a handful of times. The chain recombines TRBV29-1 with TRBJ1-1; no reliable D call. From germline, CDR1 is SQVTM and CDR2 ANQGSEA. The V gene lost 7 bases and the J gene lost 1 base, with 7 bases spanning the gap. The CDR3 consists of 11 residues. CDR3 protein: CSGARNTEAFF. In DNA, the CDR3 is TGCAGCGGGGCCAGGAACACTGAAGCTTTCTTT.

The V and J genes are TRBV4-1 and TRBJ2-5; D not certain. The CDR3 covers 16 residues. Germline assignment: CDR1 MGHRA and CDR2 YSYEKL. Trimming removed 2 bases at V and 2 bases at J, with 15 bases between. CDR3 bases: TGCGCCAGCAGCCAAAATGAGTCCCCCCCACAAGAGACCCAGTACTTC. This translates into CASSQNESPPQETQYF.

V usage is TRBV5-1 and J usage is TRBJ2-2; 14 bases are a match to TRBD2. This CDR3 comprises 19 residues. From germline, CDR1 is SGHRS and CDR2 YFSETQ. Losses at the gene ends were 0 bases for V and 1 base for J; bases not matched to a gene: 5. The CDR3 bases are TGCGCCAGCAGCTTGGAGGGGACTAGCGGGAGTAGGAACACCGGGGAGCTGTTTTTT. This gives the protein CASSLEGTSGSRNTGELFF.

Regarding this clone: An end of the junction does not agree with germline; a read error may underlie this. The CDR3, as DNA: TGTGCTAGCAGCTTAGGACAGTTGAACACCGGGGAGCTGTTTTTT. This sequence encodes CASSLGQLNTGELFF. This chain uses TRBV7-7 with TRBJ2-2, with D possibly TRBD1 on 6 matching bases. Germline loops: CDR1 SSHAT, CDR2 FNYEAQ (reference sequence). The CDR3 runs 15 residues.

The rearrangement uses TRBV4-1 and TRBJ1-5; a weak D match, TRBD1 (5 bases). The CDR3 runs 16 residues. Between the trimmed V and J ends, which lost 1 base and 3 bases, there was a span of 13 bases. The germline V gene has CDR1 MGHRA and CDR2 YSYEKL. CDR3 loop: CASSQAGINDNQPQHF. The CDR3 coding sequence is TGCGCCAGCAGCCAAGCAGGGATTAATGACAATCAGCCCCAGCATTTT.

DNA for the CDR3: TGCGCCAGCAGCTTTAGCGGGACAAGCTCCTACAATGAGCAGTTCTTC. This sequence encodes CASSFSGTSSYNEQFF. This chain uses TRBV5-1 with TRBJ2-1; 8 bases are shared with TRBD2. Per germline, CDR1 SGHRS and CDR2 YFSETQ. CDR3 length: 16 residues. V was clipped by 2 bases and J by 0 bases; unmatched bases: 4.

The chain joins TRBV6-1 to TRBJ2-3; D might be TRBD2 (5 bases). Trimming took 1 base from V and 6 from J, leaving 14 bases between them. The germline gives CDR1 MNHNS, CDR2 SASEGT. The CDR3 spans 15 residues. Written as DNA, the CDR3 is TGTGCCAGCAGTGAAGGGTTTTACGAGCGGGATACGCAGTATTTT. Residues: CASSEGFYERDTQYF.

CDR3 DNA: TGTGCCAGCCCCATAGGTCTGGGACTACCCTACAATGAGCAGTTCTTC. Protein product: CASPIGLGLPYNEQFF. V gene TRBV2 combines with J gene TRBJ2-1; TRBD2 aligns across 7 bases. Germline CDR1 reads SNHLY; CDR2 reads FYNNEI. The CDR3 runs 16 residues. J lost 2 bases, V lost 8 bases, and 12 bases had no gene match.

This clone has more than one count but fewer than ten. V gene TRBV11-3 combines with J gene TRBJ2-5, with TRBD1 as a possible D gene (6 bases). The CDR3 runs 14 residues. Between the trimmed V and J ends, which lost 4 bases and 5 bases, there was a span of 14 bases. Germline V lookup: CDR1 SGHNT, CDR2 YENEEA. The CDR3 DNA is TGTGCCAGCAGCTCCAGGGGTGGGCGGGAGACCCAGTACTTC. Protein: CASSSRGGRETQYF.

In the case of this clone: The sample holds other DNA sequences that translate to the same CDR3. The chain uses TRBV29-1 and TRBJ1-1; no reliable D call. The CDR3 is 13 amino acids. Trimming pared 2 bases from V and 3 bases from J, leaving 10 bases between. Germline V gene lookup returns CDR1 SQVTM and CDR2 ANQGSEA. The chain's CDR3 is CSVERGADTEAFF. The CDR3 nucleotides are TGCAGCGTTGAACGCGGAGCTGACACTGAAGCTTTCTTT.

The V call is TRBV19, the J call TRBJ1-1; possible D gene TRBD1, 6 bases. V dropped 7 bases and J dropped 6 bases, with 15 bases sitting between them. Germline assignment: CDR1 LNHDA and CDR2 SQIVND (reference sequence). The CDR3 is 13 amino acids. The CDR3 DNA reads TGTGCCAGTACTACCCTTCCAGGGGCTGAAGCTTTCTTT. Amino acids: CASTTLPGAEAFF.

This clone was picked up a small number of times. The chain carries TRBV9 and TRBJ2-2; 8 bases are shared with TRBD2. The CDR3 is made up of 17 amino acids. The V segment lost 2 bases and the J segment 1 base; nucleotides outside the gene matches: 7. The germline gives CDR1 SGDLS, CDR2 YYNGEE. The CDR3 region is CASSVQSLAGNTGELFF. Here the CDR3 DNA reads TGTGCCAGCAGCGTGCAATCCCTAGCGGGGAACACCGGGGAGCTGTTTTTT.

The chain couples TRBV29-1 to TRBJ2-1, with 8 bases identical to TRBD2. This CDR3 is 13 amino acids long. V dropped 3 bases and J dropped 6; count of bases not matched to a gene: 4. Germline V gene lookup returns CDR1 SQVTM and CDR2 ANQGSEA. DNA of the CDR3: TGCAGCGTTGAGAGCGGGGGCGGCAATGAGCAGTTCTTC. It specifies CSVESGGGNEQFF.

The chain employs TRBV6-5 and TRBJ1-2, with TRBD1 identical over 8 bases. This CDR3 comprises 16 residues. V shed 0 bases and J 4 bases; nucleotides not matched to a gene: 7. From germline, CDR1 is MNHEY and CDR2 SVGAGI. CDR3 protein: CASSYSNSRGPYGYTF. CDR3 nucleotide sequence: TGTGCCAGCAGTTACTCGAATAGCAGGGGGCCCTATGGCTACACCTTC.

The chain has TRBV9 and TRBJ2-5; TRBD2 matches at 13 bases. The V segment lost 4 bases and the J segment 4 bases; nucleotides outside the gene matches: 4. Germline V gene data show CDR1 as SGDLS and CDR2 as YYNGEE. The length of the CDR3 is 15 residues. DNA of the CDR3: TGTGCCAGCAGCTCTCGGACTAGCGGGGGAGAGACCCAGTACTTC. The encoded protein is CASSSRTSGGETQYF.

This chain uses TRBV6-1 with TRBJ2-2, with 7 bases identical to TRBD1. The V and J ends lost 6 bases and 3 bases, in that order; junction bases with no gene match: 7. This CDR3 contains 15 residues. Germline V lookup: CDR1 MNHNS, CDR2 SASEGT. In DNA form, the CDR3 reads TGTGCCAGCAGCCTTGGGACAGTTTACACCGGGGAGCTGTTTTTT. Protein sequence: CASSLGTVYTGELFF.

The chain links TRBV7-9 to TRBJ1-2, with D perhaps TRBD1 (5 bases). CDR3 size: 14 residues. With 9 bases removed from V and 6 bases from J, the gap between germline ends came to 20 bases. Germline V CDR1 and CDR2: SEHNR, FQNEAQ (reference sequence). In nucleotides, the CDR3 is TGTGCCAGTGAGCCGGCAGGGTTGAAAGATGGCTACACCTTC. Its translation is CASEPAGLKDGYTF.

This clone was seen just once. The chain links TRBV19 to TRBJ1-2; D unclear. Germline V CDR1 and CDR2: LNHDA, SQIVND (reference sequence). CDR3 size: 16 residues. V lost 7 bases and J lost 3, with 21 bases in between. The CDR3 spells CASTPDSPQEDYGYTF. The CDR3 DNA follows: TGTGCCAGTACGCCGGATTCACCCCAGGAGGACTATGGCTACACCTTC.

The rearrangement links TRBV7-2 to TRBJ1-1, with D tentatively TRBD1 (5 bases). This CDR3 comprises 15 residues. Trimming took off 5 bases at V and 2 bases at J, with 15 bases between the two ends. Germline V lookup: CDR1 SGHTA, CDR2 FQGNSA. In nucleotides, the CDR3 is TGTGCCAGCAGCCCGCGACAGCGTCTCAACACTGAAGCTTTCTTT. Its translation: CASSPRQRLNTEAFF.

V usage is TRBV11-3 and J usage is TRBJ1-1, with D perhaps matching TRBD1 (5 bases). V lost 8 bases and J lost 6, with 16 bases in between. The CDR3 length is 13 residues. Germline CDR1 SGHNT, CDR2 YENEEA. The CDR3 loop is CASQGLWGAEAFF. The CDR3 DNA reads TGTGCCAGCCAGGGACTTTGGGGGGCTGAAGCTTTCTTT.

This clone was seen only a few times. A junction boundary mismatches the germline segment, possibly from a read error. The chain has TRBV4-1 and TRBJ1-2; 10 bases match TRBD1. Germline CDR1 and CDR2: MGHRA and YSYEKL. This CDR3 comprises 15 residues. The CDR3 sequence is CASSQGGQGMVGYTF. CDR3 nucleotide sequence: TGTGCCAGCAGCCAGGGGGGACAGGGGATGGTCGGCTACACCTTC.

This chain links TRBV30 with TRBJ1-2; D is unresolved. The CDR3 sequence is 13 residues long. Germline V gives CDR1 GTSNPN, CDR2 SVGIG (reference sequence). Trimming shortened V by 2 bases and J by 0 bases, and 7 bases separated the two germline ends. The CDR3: CAWSPGANYGYTF. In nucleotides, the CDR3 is TGTGCCTGGAGTCCCGGGGCTAACTATGGCTACACCTTC.

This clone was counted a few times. CDR3 nucleotides: TGTGCCAGCAGTTTATACCAGACAGGGATTCAGCCCCAGCATTTT. Translating it yields CASSLYQTGIQPQHF. The gene calls are TRBV27 and TRBJ1-5; 7 bases align to TRBD1. The CDR3 consists of 15 residues. The V gene's germline CDR1 is MNHEY and CDR2 SMNVEV (reference sequence). The junction had 6 bases not matched to a gene; V was cut back by 1 base and J by 6 bases.

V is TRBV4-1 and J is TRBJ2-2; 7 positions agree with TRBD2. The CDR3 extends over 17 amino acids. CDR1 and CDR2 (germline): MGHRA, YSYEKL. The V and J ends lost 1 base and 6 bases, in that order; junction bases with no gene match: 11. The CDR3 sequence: CASSQGGRGVIAGELFF. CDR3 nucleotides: TGCGCCAGCAGCCAAGGGGGTCGGGGGGTAATAGCCGGGGAGCTGTTTTTT.